The rows below give T cell receptor beta chains drawn from one sample of a study of human CD8 memory T cell subsets. From the 5' RACE reads, TCRdb lists one entry per CDR3 protein and no DNA. The sample table sets out some 4,100 distinct CDR3 sequences. The sequenced sample consisted of CD8+ T cells from PBMCs. The receptors here all came from a human donor in good health. Each CDR3 is given with its conserved first and last residue. Only part of the rows carry a size: once, few, many, or a class if the clone is expanded.

V gene	clone size	J gene	CDR3 length	CDR3 protein
TRBV15	.	TRBJ2-7	13	CATSILRGYEQYF
TRBV10-3	.	TRBJ2-1	12	CASRQPYNEQFF
TRBV27	.	TRBJ2-7	15	CASSLLSGSFDEQYF
TRBV30	.	TRBJ2-2	15	CACPWGETDTGELFF
TRBV25-1	medium-sized	TRBJ2-3	14	CASSGGLDTDTQYF
TRBV7-2	large	TRBJ2-3	20	CASSLGGTSGTVLVTDTQYF
TRBV29-1	.	TRBJ2-7	12	CSVAPAAYEQYF
TRBV7-8	large	TRBJ2-5	16	CASSLVTGGSQETQYF
TRBV7-9	medium-sized	TRBJ1-1	13	CAGVWSANTEAFF
TRBV19	.	TRBJ2-3	16	CASSIGSGSSTDTQYF
TRBV7-9	.	TRBJ1-2	12	CASSRGDYGYTF
TRBV14	medium-sized	TRBJ1-2	13	CASSPQDRHGYTF
TRBV7-9	.	TRBJ1-3	18	CASSSQGGLRLFGNTIYF
TRBV4-1	.	TRBJ1-1	18	CASSQENLPAGGYTEAFF
TRBV4-1	large	TRBJ2-7	13	CASSLGQSREQYF
TRBV5-1	medium-sized	TRBJ1-1	14	CASSLAGGNTEAFF
TRBV12-3/TRBV12-4	.	TRBJ2-5	15	CASSPRWRGQETQYF
TRBV5-4	.	TRBJ1-2	12	CASSLEGRGYTF
TRBV12-3/TRBV12-4	.	TRBJ2-7	16	CASSLALRTPFWEQYF
TRBV20-1	.	TRBJ1-2	14	CSARDGPGGYGYTF
TRBV20-1	.	TRBJ2-5	14	CSANTDRGQETQYF
TRBV3-1	.	TRBJ1-2	15	CASSQGGQGLYGYTF
TRBV28	.	TRBJ2-2	12	CASSLSTGELFF
TRBV4-2	.	TRBJ2-2	16	CASSQYSSGSAGELFF
TRBV27	.	TRBJ2-7	15	CASSFFGTGTQEQYF
TRBV20-1	.	TRBJ2-7	15	CSARDGSRDRGEQYF
TRBV27	.	TRBJ1-2	14	CASSFGRDPYGYTF
TRBV20-1	.	TRBJ2-7	14	CSAREGESLYEQYF
TRBV15	medium-sized	TRBJ1-3	19	CATSRDPPGRISSGNTIYF
TRBV7-9	.	TRBJ1-2	13	CASTIQGEYGYTF
TRBV5-6	.	TRBJ1-1	14	CASSGGTSQTEAFF
TRBV11-3	.	TRBJ2-3	16	CASSLVAGGPTDTQYF
TRBV27	medium-sized	TRBJ2-7	13	CASSLLPSYEQYF
TRBV5-1	medium-sized	TRBJ2-7	13	CASSSDRFHEQYF
TRBV11-2	.	TRBJ1-1	15	CASSTFTGEDTEAFF
TRBV28	.	TRBJ1-1	16	CASSLLLTGGRTEAFF
TRBV5-8	.	TRBJ1-1	15	CASSLGLEGGQSAFF
TRBV12-3/TRBV12-4	medium-sized	TRBJ1-4	15	CASSLGRTRNEKLFF
TRBV29-1	.	TRBJ2-2	15	CSARSAGQDTGELFF
TRBV20-1	.	TRBJ1-1	14	CSASSTQGDTEAFF
TRBV12-3/TRBV12-4	.	TRBJ2-1	17	CASSSDRVGRSYNEQFF
TRBV10-3	.	TRBJ2-1	15	CAISESSSGHNEQFF
TRBV28	.	TRBJ2-7	15	CASAVLGFGFVEQYF
TRBV5-1	.	TRBJ1-1	14	CASSLWAEHTEAFF
TRBV20-1	.	TRBJ2-3	16	CSARDLVAGHTDTQYF
TRBV20-1	medium-sized	TRBJ1-1	14	CSARSGPDSSEAFF
TRBV15	.	TRBJ2-1	19	CATSRTTWTSGYSYNEQFF
TRBV6-1	.	TRBJ2-3	16	CASSSGLAGMADTQYF
TRBV11-3	medium-sized	TRBJ1-1	13	CASSLEGDTEAFF
TRBV5-1	.	TRBJ1-4	14	CASRRVAANEKLFF
TRBV4-1	.	TRBJ2-1	17	CASSQAPGLAGYNEQFF
TRBV20-1	.	TRBJ2-5	14	CSATVGSGEETQYF
TRBV29-1	.	TRBJ1-2	15	CSVEVPGAANYGYTF
TRBV28	.	TRBJ2-7	12	CASSFSGDEQYF
TRBV7-9	medium-sized	TRBJ1-5	12	CASSLIYQPQHF
TRBV6-4	.	TRBJ1-2	12	CASSDDGYGYTF
TRBV6-4	.	TRBJ2-1	15	CASSDGGTSYNEQFF
TRBV6-1	.	TRBJ2-3	17	CASSEAPAGGPTDTQYF
TRBV21-1	.	TRBJ1-4	16	CASSNRWDISNEKLFF